These 9 T cell receptor beta chains were all obtained from the same sample, sequenced in a study of blood T cell repertoires in COVID-19. Repertoires were generated with immunoSEQ multiplex PCR, while TCRdb's copy carries only in-frame clones and drops some. The sample yields 300,000 to 350,000 clones, just over 85% seen once. Material: PBMCs or T cells enriched from blood (not recorded which). These TCRs come from a woman aged 35 to 49 with acute COVID-19.

The rearrangement joins TRBV4-3 to TRBJ2-3, with 8 bases that match TRBD1. V lost 1 base and J lost 8; bases outside the gene matches: 8. The germline V gene has CDR1 LGHNA and CDR2 YSLEER. This CDR3 spans 15 amino acids. Written as DNA, the CDR3 is TGCGCCAGCAGCCAAGCGGCCACAGGGGGTCGTACGCAGTATTTT. Its protein product is CASSQAATGGRTQYF.

This sequence joins TRBV25-1 and TRBJ1-2; 9 nucleotides line up with TRBD1. In germline, CDR1 is MGHDK, CDR2 SYGVNS. V shed 6 bases, J shed 10 bases, and the junction held 15 bases outside the gene matches. The CDR3 extends over 15 amino acids. CDR3 coding DNA: TGTGCCAGCAGCCCCGCTGGAAAGACAGGGGGGGACTACACCTTC. It codes for CASSPAGKTGGDYTF.

Comment on this clone: This CDR3 is also generated by other DNA sequences in the sample. The CDR3, as DNA: TGCGCCAGCAGCCCGGGACAGGGGTCAGATACGCAGTATTTT. Amino acid sequence: CASSPGQGSDTQYF. The V and J genes are TRBV5-1 and TRBJ2-3, with 10 positions matching TRBD1. With 4 bases clipped from V and 4 bases from J, the junction kept 3 bases outside the gene matches. The CDR3 contains 14 residues. Per the germline V gene, CDR1 is SGHRS and CDR2 is YFSETQ.

This chain connects TRBV10-3 to TRBJ2-1, with TRBD2 matching over 15 bases. Germline CDR1 is ENHRY and CDR2 is SYGVKD. CDR3 size: 15 residues. V lost 5 bases to trimming and J lost 11 bases; unmatched junction nucleotides: 7. The CDR3 DNA is TGTGCCATCAGTAGGACTAGCGGGGGGGCCCACCAGCAGTTCTTC. This codes for CAISRTSGGAHQQFF.

The chain has TRBV11-2 and TRBJ1-2; D call uncertain. The CDR3 covers 15 residues. V shed 1 base and J shed 2 bases, with 11 bases lying between them. CDR1 SGHAT and CDR2 FQNNGV come from the germline V gene. The CDR3: CASSLVGRENYGYTF. In DNA, the CDR3 is TGTGCCAGCAGCTTAGTTGGGCGGGAGAACTATGGCTACACCTTC. The variable domain in full, with the rest retrieved from reference TRBV11-2 and TRBJ1-2, is EAGVAQSPRYKIIEKRQSVAFWCNPISGHATLYWYQQILGQGPKLLIQFQNNGVVDDSQLPKDRFSAERLKGVDSTLKIQPAKLEDSAVYLCASSLVGRENYGYTFGSGTRLTVV.

The chain employs TRBV6-5 and TRBJ1-6; 7 positions agree with TRBD1. Germline CDR1 reads MNHEY; CDR2 reads SVGAGI. The CDR3 extends over 14 amino acids. The J segment lost 4 bases and the V segment lost 7 bases, leaving 4 bases of the junction unmatched. The CDR3 here is CASTRQGYNSPLHF. DNA of the CDR3: TGTGCCAGCACCCGACAGGGTTATAATTCACCCCTCCACTTT.

The gene calls are TRBV25-1 and TRBJ2-5; 8 nucleotides align to TRBD1. CDR1 and CDR2 from the germline V gene are MGHDK and SYGVNS. The CDR3 extends over 15 amino acids. The J segment lost 5 bases and the V segment lost 8 bases, leaving 13 bases of the junction unmatched. The DNA of the CDR3 is TGTGCCAGCTCCTGGAACAGGGGGTTTGCGGAGACCCAGTACTTC. Residues: CASSWNRGFAETQYF. Looking up the rest from reference TRBV25-1 and TRBJ2-5 gives the full variable domain: EADIYQTPRYLVIGTGKKITLECSQTMGHDKMYWYQQDPGMELHLIHYSYGVNSTEKGDLSSESTVSRIRTEHFPLTLESARPSHTSQYLCASSWNRGFAETQYFGPGTRLLVL.

The V call is TRBV18, the J call TRBJ2-7; 10 nucleotides line up with TRBD1. CDR3 length: 14 amino acids. Germline trimming cut 8 bases from V and 5 bases from J; bases unmatched to any gene: 9. Germline CDR1 and CDR2: KGHSH and LQKENI. The CDR3 loop is CASKQGQGRHEQYF. The CDR3 coding sequence is TGTGCCAGCAAGCAGGGACAGGGGAGGCACGAGCAGTACTTC.

This clone was observed a single time. This chain joins TRBV7-2 and TRBJ1-5; D possibly corresponds to TRBD1 (5 bases). The CDR3 consists of 16 residues. The germline V gene has CDR1 SGHTA and CDR2 FQGNSA. Trimming removed 2 bases at V and 2 bases at J, with 13 bases between. The chain's CDR3 is CASSLRRGDGNQPQHF. The DNA for the CDR3 is TGTGCCAGCAGCTTACGACGGGGGGATGGCAATCAGCCCCAGCATTTT.